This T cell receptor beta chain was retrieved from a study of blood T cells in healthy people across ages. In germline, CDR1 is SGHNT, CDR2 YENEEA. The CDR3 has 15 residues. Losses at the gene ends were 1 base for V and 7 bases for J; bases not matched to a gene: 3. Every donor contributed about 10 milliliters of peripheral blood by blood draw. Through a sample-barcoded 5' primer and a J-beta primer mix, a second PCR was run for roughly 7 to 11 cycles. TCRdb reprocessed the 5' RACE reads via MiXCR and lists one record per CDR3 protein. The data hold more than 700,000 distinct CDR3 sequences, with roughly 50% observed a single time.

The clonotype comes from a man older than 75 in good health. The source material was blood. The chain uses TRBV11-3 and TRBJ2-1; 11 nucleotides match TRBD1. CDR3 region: CASSLGTGGANEQFF. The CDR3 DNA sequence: TGTGCCAGCAGCTTAGGGACAGGGGGCGCGAATGAGCAGTTCTTC.